Given below is one T cell receptor (beta chain) in context. Antigen unknown. The sample comes from a study of CD8 T cells in Susac syndrome. From blood CD8+ and CD4+ T cells, TCR beta sequences were generated. Healthy donors, matched for age and sex, constituted the control group. Germline values: CDR1 MNHNS, CDR2 SASEGT. The V and J ends lost 2 bases and 0 bases respectively, with 9 bases between them. There are 15 residues in the CDR3. General study points: The study conceded that its TCR sequencing and HLA analysis involved relatively few individuals.

Reverse transcription of roughly 0.45 to 1 ug RNA was performed with random hexamers. With immunoSEQ multiplex PCR, TCR beta CDR3 was amplified across 54 Vbeta and 13 Jbeta. TCRdb passed the immunoSEQ multiplex PCR reads through MiXCR, listing each CDR3 protein once. The sample has about 190,000 distinct CDR3 sequences; around 95% are singletons. This clonotype originated in a human donor in good health. The sample consisted of CD4+ T cells from PBMCs. The J gene is TRBJ2-3, the V gene TRBV6-1; no definite D call. CDR3 DNA sequence: TGTGCCAGCAGTGAACCCGGCGGTAGCACAGATACGCAGTATTTT. It specifies CASSEPGGSTDTQYF.